One and the same sample provided the 16 T cell receptor beta chains below, sequenced in a study of T cell responses to AZD1222 COVID-19 vaccine. Profiled with immunoSEQ multiplex PCR; TCRdb holds only in-frame clones, not every one. The sample has fewer than 150,000 clones; 85% to 95% are singletons. The source was peripheral blood, collected on day 0 of AZD1222 vaccination. The receptors were gathered from an adult in good health.

The CDR3 sequence is CASSPRARSNEQFF. DNA of the CDR3: TGTGCCAGCTCACCCCGTGCGCGGAGCAATGAGCAGTTCTTC. The rearrangement uses TRBV18 and TRBJ2-1, with unresolved D. Trimming removed 3 bases at V and 6 bases at J, with 12 bases between. This CDR3 spans 14 amino acids. In germline, CDR1 is KGHSH, CDR2 LQKENI.

The CDR3 DNA reads TGTGCCAGCAGCCTAGAACAGGGCAATCAGCCCCAGCATTTT. This sequence encodes CASSLEQGNQPQHF. This chain uses TRBV4-2 with TRBJ1-5; possibly TRBD1 for D (5 bases). Germline CDR1 reads LGHNA; CDR2 reads YNFKEQ. V lost 4 bases, J lost 2 bases, and 9 bases lay in between. The CDR3 contains 14 residues.

Here the CDR3 reads CASRETVANYGYTF. The DNA for the CDR3 is TGTGCCAGCAGAGAGACGGTAGCTAACTATGGCTACACCTTC. The J gene is TRBJ1-2, the V gene TRBV2; D is undetermined. The CDR3 runs 14 residues. CDR1 and CDR2 from the germline V gene are SNHLY and FYNNEI. The V and J ends lost 6 bases and 0 bases respectively, with 11 bases between them.

As for this clone: The junction departs from the called germline gene at one end, perhaps through a read error. The chain links TRBV7-7 to TRBJ2-5; D gene uncertain. The CDR3 spans 13 residues. Per the germline V gene, CDR1 is SSHAT and CDR2 is FNYEAQ (reference sequence). CDR3 amino acids: CASSLGVAETQYF. The CDR3 DNA sequence: TGTGCTAGCAGCTTAGGTGTGGCAGAGACCCAGTACTTC.

The V and J genes are TRBV25-1 and TRBJ2-3, with TRBD2 as a possible D gene (5 bases). Germline assignment: CDR1 MGHDK and CDR2 SYGVNS. The CDR3 covers 15 residues. Trimming removed 2 bases at V and 2 bases at J, with 11 bases between. CDR3 coding DNA: TGTGCCAGCAGTGAACCCCGGGGAACCACAGATACGCAGTATTTT. Translated: CASSEPRGTTDTQYF.

This chain connects TRBV29-1 to TRBJ2-1; D ambiguous. This CDR3 has 12 amino acids. V was pared by 0 bases and J by 10 bases, with 10 bases between. CDR1 and CDR2 (germline): SQVTM, ANQGSEA. CDR3 in amino acids: CSVEDGVGEQFF. CDR3 in DNA: TGCAGCGTTGAAGATGGGGTAGGGGAGCAGTTCTTC.

The V gene is TRBV7-6, the J gene TRBJ1-4; D not resolved. The CDR3 has 14 amino acids. Between the trimmed V and J ends, which lost 5 bases and 5 bases, there was a span of 12 bases. CDR1 SGHVS and CDR2 FNYEAQ come from the germline V gene. The CDR3 DNA reads as TGTGCCAGCAGCCTAATAGACGGAAATGAAAAACTGTTTTTT. Translated: CASSLIDGNEKLFF.

Turning to this clone: Additional DNA sequences in this sample encode the identical CDR3. The rearrangement joins TRBV19 to TRBJ1-1; D is possibly TRBD1 (5 bases). CDR1 is LNHDA and CDR2 is SQIVND in the germline V gene (reference sequence). Deletions cut 3 bases from V and 3 bases from J, with 8 bases between. This CDR3 spans 13 amino acids. CDR3 loop: CASSIRGDTEAFF. The CDR3 DNA reads TGTGCCAGTAGTATTCGGGGGGACACTGAAGCTTTCTTT.

The V call is TRBV29-1, the J call TRBJ1-2, with D unresolved. Germline V gene sequence: CDR1 SQVTM, CDR2 ANQGSEA. The CDR3 has 12 amino acids. The V end was cut by 4 bases, the J end by 4 bases, with 10 bases between. CDR3 amino acids: CSVVPSIYGYTF. The CDR3 region has the DNA TGCAGCGTTGTGCCGAGCATCTATGGCTACACCTTC.

This clone occurred a few times. V usage is TRBV10-3 and J usage is TRBJ1-1; D is ambiguous. Trimming removed 1 base from V and 0 bases from J, with 15 bases in between. Germline loops: CDR1 ENHRY, CDR2 SYGVKD. The CDR3 is 17 residues long. The CDR3 sequence is CAISEWESRRMNTEAFF. As DNA, the CDR3 is TGTGCCATCAGTGAGTGGGAGTCGAGGCGGATGAACACTGAAGCTTTCTTT.

The chain's CDR3 is CASSFTGRWETQYF. CDR3 bases: TGTGCCAGCAGCTTTACAGGTCGGTGGGAGACCCAGTACTTC. The V gene is TRBV7-9, the J gene TRBJ2-5, with D possibly matching TRBD1 (5 bases). Trimming took off 3 bases at V and 5 bases at J, with 13 bases between the two ends. CDR3 length equals 14 residues. Germline CDR1 is SEHNR and CDR2 is FQNEAQ (reference sequence).

CDR3 loop: CASSLHRGSTYEQYF. In DNA, the CDR3 is TGTGCCAGCAGTTTACACCGGGGTAGTACGTACGAGCAGTACTTC. This sequence joins TRBV27 and TRBJ2-7; D is possibly TRBD2 (5 bases). V was clipped by 2 bases and J by 4 bases, with 15 bases between them. CDR3 length equals 15 residues. Germline lookup yields CDR1 MNHEY and CDR2 SMNVEV (reference sequence).

The rearrangement links TRBV29-1 to TRBJ1-1; TRBD1 is a possible D gene (6 bases). Deletions cut 7 bases from V and 10 bases from J, with 19 bases between. This CDR3 contains 12 residues. The germline V gene has CDR1 SQVTM and CDR2 ANQGSEA. The CDR3 sequence: CSAAGAGEGAFF. The CDR3 nucleotides are TGCAGCGCCGCAGGGGCAGGGGAGGGAGCTTTCTTT.

This clone was detected only once. V is TRBV14 and J is TRBJ1-1, with no clear D. Per the germline V gene, CDR1 is SGHDN and CDR2 is FVKESK. The CDR3 is 13 residues long. V was pared by 7 bases and J by 3 bases, with 12 bases between. CDR3 DNA sequence: TGTGCCAGCACGGAGACTGCAGACACTGAAGCTTTCTTT. It yields the protein CASTETADTEAFF.

This chain connects TRBV7-8 to TRBJ1-6; TRBD1 is a possible D gene (6 bases). Germline V gene sequence: CDR1 SGHVS, CDR2 FQNEAQ. Trimming took off 7 bases at V and 0 bases at J, with 22 bases between the two ends. This CDR3 has 19 residues. Here the CDR3 DNA reads TGTGCCAGCATCCTAGGGGGGGGCACAGGGCTCTCCTATAATTCACCCCTCCACTTT. This codes for CASILGGGTGLSYNSPLHF.

CDR3 DNA: TGTGCCAGTAGTATCGGACAGCCGAACACCGGGGAGCTGTTTTTT. Residues: CASSIGQPNTGELFF. This rearrangement joins TRBV19 to TRBJ2-2; perhaps TRBD1 as D (6 bases). The CDR3 runs to 15 residues. Per the germline V gene, CDR1 is LNHDA and CDR2 is SQIVND (reference sequence). Trimming removed 3 bases from V and 0 bases from J, with 8 bases in between.